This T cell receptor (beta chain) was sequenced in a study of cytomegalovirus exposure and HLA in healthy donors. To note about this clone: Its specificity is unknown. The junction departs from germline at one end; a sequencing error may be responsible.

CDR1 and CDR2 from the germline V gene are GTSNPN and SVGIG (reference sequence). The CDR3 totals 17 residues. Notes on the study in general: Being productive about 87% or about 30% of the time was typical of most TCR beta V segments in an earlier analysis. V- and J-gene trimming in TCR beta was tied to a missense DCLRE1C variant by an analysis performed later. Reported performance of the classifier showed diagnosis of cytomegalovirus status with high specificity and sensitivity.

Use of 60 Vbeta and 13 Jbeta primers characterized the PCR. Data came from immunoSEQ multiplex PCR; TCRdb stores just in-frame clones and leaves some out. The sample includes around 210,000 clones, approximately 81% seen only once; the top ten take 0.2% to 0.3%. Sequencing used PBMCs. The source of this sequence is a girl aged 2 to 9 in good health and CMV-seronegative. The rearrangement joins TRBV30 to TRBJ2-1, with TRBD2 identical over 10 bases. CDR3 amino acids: CAWRPPYVWGLANEQLF. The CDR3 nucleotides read TGTGCCTGGAGGCCACCTTATGTGTGGGGACTAGCGAATGAGCAGCTCTTC. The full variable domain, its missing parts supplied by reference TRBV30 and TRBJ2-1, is SQTIHQWPATLVQPVGSPLSLECTVEGTSNPNLYWYRQAAGRGLQLLFYSVGIGQISSEVPQNLSASRPQDRQFILSSKKLLLSDSGFYLCAWRPPYVWGLANEQLFGPGTRLTVL.